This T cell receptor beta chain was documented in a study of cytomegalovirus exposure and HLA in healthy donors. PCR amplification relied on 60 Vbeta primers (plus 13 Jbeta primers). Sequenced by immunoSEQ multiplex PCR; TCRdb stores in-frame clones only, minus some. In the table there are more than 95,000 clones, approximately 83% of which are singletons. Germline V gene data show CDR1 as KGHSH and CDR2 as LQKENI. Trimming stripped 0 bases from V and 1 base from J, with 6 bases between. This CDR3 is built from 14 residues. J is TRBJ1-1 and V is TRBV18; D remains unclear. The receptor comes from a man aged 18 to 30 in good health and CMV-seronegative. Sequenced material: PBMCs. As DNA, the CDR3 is TGTGCCAGCTCACCACCCGAGCCGAACACTGAAGCTTTCTTT. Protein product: CASSPPEPNTEAFF.